This T cell receptor (beta chain) originates from a study of shared clonotypes between healthy human individuals. The CDR3 has 13 amino acids. Trimming took 3 bases from V and 3 from J, leaving 6 bases between them. The germline V gene encodes CDR1 LNHDA and CDR2 SQIVND (reference sequence). As defined, naive CD8 cells were CD45RO-negative and positively selected for CCR7, with terminally differentiated effector memory CD45RA+ cells excluded. Libraries were prepared by immunoSEQ multiplex PCR; TCRdb keeps only in-frame clonotypes and omits some of them. The sample lists hundreds of thousands of clones, approximately 96% occurring once.

Sequencing was done on a sample of naive CD8+ T cells sorted from blood. The source is a woman younger than 45 in good health. The chain carries TRBV19 and TRBJ2-1; D is uncertain. The CDR3 reads CASSISVYNEQFF. The CDR3 bases are TGTGCCAGTAGTATTTCAGTCTACAATGAGCAGTTCTTC.